This TCR beta chain was sequenced in a study of cytomegalovirus exposure and HLA in healthy donors. This CDR3 region has 13 residues. CDR1 is SGHTS and CDR2 is YDEGEE in the germline V gene. V was trimmed by 4 bases and J by 15 bases, leaving 17 bases between them. Study-level findings and limits: There were over 150 TCR beta chains listed as cytomegalovirus-associated. It was reported in a later analysis that an Asian-associated ancestry cluster showed fewer N-insertions than the approximately 670-donor mean.

With 60 Vbeta and 13 Jbeta primers, the PCR was carried out. Data came from immunoSEQ multiplex PCR; TCRdb stores just in-frame clones and leaves some out. The sample gives around 120,000 clones, over 70% of which show up once; more than 8% is in the top ten. As concerns this clone: Its antigen is unidentified.

The V and J genes are TRBV5-8 and TRBJ1-6; D remains ambiguous. This TCR derives from a female donor in good health and CMV-seropositive. The source material was PBMCs. CDR3 residues: CASSTRPGSILHF. The CDR3 nucleotides read TGTGCCAGCAGCACGCGGCCGGGTTCTATCCTCCACTTT.